This T cell receptor beta chain was recovered during a study of human T cells and chemical hapten exposure (dated by TCRdb to about 2021). About the investigation overall: For sensitization, 2% DPC in acetone was applied to an approximately 2 cm by approximately 2 cm area of upper inner arm skin. Patch testing on the upper back used Finn chambers containing 0.01% DPC, with scoring done after 6 days according to International Contact Dermatitis Research Group standards. Libraries were pooled for sequencing, and variation in per-sample TCR yields was attributed mainly to small differences in library volumes within the pool. Most of the patients in the cohort were female, and the cohort covered alopecia areata with under or over 50% scalp involvement, alopecia totalis and alopecia universalis. Throughout the study period of approximately 23 weeks, patients also received therapeutic DPC doses to the scalp every week. Blood for TCR sequencing was provided by twenty-nine alopecia patients at one to four time points (pre-sensitization, 2, 6 and 24 weeks). Patient blood was sampled pre-sensitization (week 0) and at 2, 6 and about 24 weeks after DPC sensitization. This study followed changes in the peripheral blood TCR repertoire in vivo during primary and secondary sensitization of alopecia patients to the hapten diphenylcyclopropenone (DPC).

Library prep was done by RACE. Sequencing instrument: NextSeq 500. During library preparation, unique molecular identifiers were attached to individual cDNA molecules so that TCRs could be counted quantitatively and reproducibly. From each blood RNA sample, both TCR alpha and TCR beta chains were sequenced. Per the authors' processing: A median of roughly 100,000 TCRs per sample was observed, with a range of 23,224 to 690,600. The Decombinator software suite was used to annotate V, J and CDR3 in the TCR reads. Every sample was subsampled to the same number of TCRs (28,000) for the PS versus PT1 abundance plots. TCRs were defined as expanded if absent before sensitization and observed at least eight times at the 2-week time point. The public reads were reprocessed in TCRdb via fastp at Q25 and MiXCR, keeping in-frame beta chains. Merged by CDR3 protein, the rows form single entries marked with the most common genes and DNA. TCRdb, not the authors, supplied the V and J calls. This sample lists 80,000 to 95,000 distinct CDR3 sequences; about 10% were detected once. The ten largest clones capture about 4.2% of the sample.

Beyond this particular receptor, the publication reports: DPC sensitization did not change the number of TCRs with a frequency above 1 in 1000, and there was no evidence of changes in global repertoire structure. Repeated subsampling changed both the strength of the expansion versus patch-test correlation and the threshold at which the correlation became significant. Because all patients had alopecia, a presumed autoimmune disease, the immune response of the patients might differ from that of healthy individuals. A positive correlation was found between the number of PT1 expanded TCRs and patch test score, with significance reached at thresholds 8, 16 and 32 but not 4. Expanded TCRs formed significantly more large CDR3 similarity clusters than pre-sensitization or healthy control sets, consistent with antigen-driven responses.

Reading the label with the study, this specimen's time point is: patch test 1, 2 weeks after DPC sensitization. The treatment or condition label here, explained by the study, means: therapeutic diphenylcyclopropenone sensitization with weekly scalp DPC. At every patch-test visit, the blood draw took place before the patch test was put on. Patients were considered eligible if aged 18 to 70, diagnosed with alopecia and deemed suitable for DPC therapy, and patients were excluded if pregnant. Total RNA was isolated from unfractionated whole blood collected in Tempus Blood RNA tubes. Turning to this clonotype: Its specific antigen is unknown. There are no base qualities to consult, and no much larger clone falls within one base.

This TCR came from a woman in her fifties or sixties with alopecia areata. Some clones in this sample may be carry-over from other donors' samples. The input for sequencing was whole blood, taken in connection with sensitization to the hapten diphenylcyclopropenone (DPC).

The sequence in DNA is TGCAGTGCCAACACCCCAGGAGTGAACACTGAAGCTTTCTTT. The translation is CSANTPGVNTEAFF. The V gene is TRBV20-1 and the J gene is TRBJ1-1; there is no confident call for the D gene. From a lookup of the germline V gene (reference sequence), CDR1 and CDR2 are DFQATT and SNEGSKA. Trimming costs V 6 bases and J 0 bases, and their ends lie 14 bases apart. The CDR3, cysteine through phenylalanine, is 14 amino acids long. Only the CDR3 part of the read is kept: 42 bases, read in frame from the first base.